Listed below are T cell receptor beta chains from one sample, sequenced in a study of glioma-infiltrating T cells. TCRdb re-called the multiplex PCR reads through MiXCR, storing one row per CDR3 protein. The sample includes some 160,000 distinct CDR3 sequences, around 45% of them seen just once. Specimen: glioma tissue, nonneoplastic brain tissue, or PBMCs (not recorded which). These receptors all come from a human donor with low-grade glioma or glioblastoma, undergoing nonglioma brain surgery, or in good health (not recorded which). Each CDR3 is given with its conserved first and last residue. The D gene is left open where the match is weak. Rows may omit the clone size; those that give it use once, few, many or a size class.

J: TRBJ1-5; D: .; V: TRBV6-1; size: many; DNA: TGTGCCAGCAGCGTTAATAGCAATCAGCCCCAGCATTTT; CDR3: CASSVNSNQPQHF
J: TRBJ2-1; D: .; V: TRBV7-8; size: many; DNA: TGTGCCAGCAGCTTAGAACCCCGCCCTTACAATGAGCAGTTCTTC; CDR3: CASSLEPRPYNEQFF
J: TRBJ1-5; D: .; V: TRBV2; size: many; DNA: TGTGCCAGCAATCCGACGGATTCCAATCAGCCCCAGCATTTT; CDR3: CASNPTDSNQPQHF
J: TRBJ2-3; D: TRBD1; V: TRBV28; size: once; DNA: TGTGCCAGCAGGTGGGACAGGGGAGATACGCAGTATTTT; CDR3: CASRWDRGDTQYF
J: TRBJ2-2; D: .; V: TRBV20-1; size: many; DNA: TGCAGTGCTAGAGAGGGAGGGGGTACCGGGGAGCTGTTTTTT; CDR3: CSAREGGGTGELFF
J: TRBJ2-1; D: .; V: TRBV19; size: few; DNA: TGTGCCAGTACCCCCCCGGGTAGGGACTCCTACAATGAGCAGTTCTTC; CDR3: CASTPPGRDSYNEQFF
J: TRBJ1-1; D: .; V: TRBV12-3/TRBV12-4; size: .; DNA: TGTGCCAGCAGAAAGATGAACACTGAAGCTTTCTTT; CDR3: CASRKMNTEAFF
J: TRBJ1-1; D: .; V: TRBV6-1; size: many; DNA: TGTGCCAGCAGTGAAGTAGAAAACACTGAAGCTTTCTTT; CDR3: CASSEVENTEAFF
J: TRBJ2-6; D: .; V: TRBV5-1; size: .; DNA: TGCGCCAGCAGCTGGACCTGGGACGGGGCCAAAGTCCTGACTTTC; CDR3: CASSWTWDGAKVLTF
J: TRBJ2-2; D: TRBD1; V: TRBV5-1; size: .; DNA: TGCGCCAGCAGCATGGGAAGGGGGCCCGGGGAGCTGTTTTTT; CDR3: CASSMGRGPGELFF
J: TRBJ2-7; D: TRBD2; V: TRBV27; size: many; DNA: TGTGCCAGCAGTTTGACTAGCGGGGGGCCCTACGAGCAGTACTTC; CDR3: CASSLTSGGPYEQYF
J: TRBJ2-5; D: .; V: TRBV7-2; size: many; DNA: TGTGCCAGCAGCTCCGGGACAAATCAAGAGACCCAGTACTTC; CDR3: CASSSGTNQETQYF
J: TRBJ1-4; D: .; V: TRBV2; size: few; DNA: TGTGCCAGCAGTGGAGAAGGGCGGCCAAATGAAAAACTGTTTTTT; CDR3: CASSGEGRPNEKLFF
J: TRBJ2-1; D: TRBD2; V: TRBV5-5; size: once; DNA: TGTGCCAGCAGCTTACTTAGCGGGAGTGCAATTGGCTACAATGAGCAGTTCTTC; CDR3: CASSLLSGSAIGYNEQFF
J: TRBJ1-6; D: .; V: TRBV20-1; size: .; DNA: TGCAGTTCTGTGGGAATCAATAATTCACCCCTCCACTTT; CDR3: CSSVGINNSPLHF
J: TRBJ2-3; D: .; V: TRBV29-1; size: many; DNA: TGCAGCGTCCCCTTTGATACGCAGTATTTT; CDR3: CSVPFDTQYF
J: TRBJ1-1; D: .; V: TRBV29-1; size: many; DNA: TGCAGCGTTGTAGCACAGGGAATGAACACTGAAGCTTTCTTT; CDR3: CSVVAQGMNTEAFF
J: TRBJ2-7; D: .; V: TRBV2; size: few; DNA: TGTGCCAGCACCCGGGACTCCACCCTGCCCGAGCAGTACTTC; CDR3: CASTRDSTLPEQYF
J: TRBJ2-1; D: TRBD2; V: TRBV19; size: .; DNA: TGTGCCAGTACTCCAAGCGGGAGGTTTTCCTCCTACAATGAGCAGTTCTTC; CDR3: CASTPSGRFSSYNEQFF
J: TRBJ2-5; D: .; V: TRBV27; size: many; DNA: TGTGCCAGCAGTTTAGTGGGTTTCCAAGAGACCCAGTACTTC; CDR3: CASSLVGFQETQYF
J: TRBJ1-1; D: .; V: TRBV7-2; size: many; DNA: TGTGCCAGCAGCTTAGAACAGACAGCTTTCTTT; CDR3: CASSLEQTAFF
J: TRBJ1-1; D: TRBD1; V: TRBV12-3/TRBV12-4; size: .; DNA: TGTGCCAGCAGCGGGGACAGAGGCCCCACTGAAGCTTTCTTT; CDR3: CASSGDRGPTEAFF
J: TRBJ2-1; D: .; V: TRBV29-1; size: few; DNA: TGCAGCGCCATAGTCAATGAGCAGTTCTTC; CDR3: CSAIVNEQFF
J: TRBJ2-7; D: TRBD1; V: TRBV15; size: many; DNA: TGTGCCACCAGCCTGAGGGGGCTCGAGCAGTACTTC; CDR3: CATSLRGLEQYF